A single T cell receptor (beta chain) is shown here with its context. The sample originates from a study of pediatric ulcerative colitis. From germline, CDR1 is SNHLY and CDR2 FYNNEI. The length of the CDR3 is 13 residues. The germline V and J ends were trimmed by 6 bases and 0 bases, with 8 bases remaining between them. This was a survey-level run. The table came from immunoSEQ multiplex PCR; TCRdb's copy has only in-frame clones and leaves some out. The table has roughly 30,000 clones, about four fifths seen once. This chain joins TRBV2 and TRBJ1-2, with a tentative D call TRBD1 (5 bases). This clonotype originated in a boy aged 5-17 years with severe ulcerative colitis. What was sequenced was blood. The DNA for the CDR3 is TGTGCCAGCAGGCAGGGAACTAACTATGGCTACACCTTC. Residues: CASRQGTNYGYTF.